This T cell receptor beta chain was sequenced in a study of identifying expanded T cells in peripheral blood (dated by TCRdb to between 2018 and 2021). As for the study more broadly: Technical replicates were generated by sequencing separate aliquots of the same genomic DNA pool, and four replicates were compared pairwise.

No immune events, such as infections, were documented for the healthy donors during the collection period. To calibrate time-dependent variance in a beta-binomial model of T-cell clone differential abundance, blood repertoires from healthy donors were used as a training cohort. The training cohort included some ten healthy donors, of whom 3 were female and 7 were male. On average the donors were around 44 years old, and their ages spanned roughly 29 to 70 years. Whole blood from each healthy donor was obtained from a commercial supplier and was collected at three time points about 15 days apart. For immunosequencing, genomic DNA was extracted from whole blood that had not been sorted. The CDR3 holds 15 amino acids from the cysteine to the phenylalanine. Of the read, only the CDR3 DNA is kept; its 45 bases are in frame from base 1. Relative to germline, V is missing 1 base and J is missing 3 bases, with 4 bases of the junction outside any gene match. CDR1 and CDR2 are drawn from the germline V gene: SGHAT, FQNNGV.

Overall study results and their limits: For all healthy donors, the variance in clone template counts between approximately two-week samples rose significantly as total template count increased. About 1.1 differentially abundant clones were flagged by the binomial model between technical replicates, whereas about 15 and 19 were flagged over approximately two weeks and four weeks, respectively. Across all healthy-donor time intervals, the beta-binomial model significantly lowered both the number of clones called differentially abundant and the false-positive rate. It was expected by the authors that biological variance in healthy repertoires might increase further over much longer intervals, such as months to years.

This clone was recorded once. No antigen is known for it. No base-level quality is on record; no much larger clone is a single base apart. The immunoSEQ Assay, which relies on bias-controlled multiplex PCR amplification of genomic DNA, was used to profile TCRbeta CDR3 regions. Regarding the original processing steps: The absolute abundance of each unique TCRbeta CDR3 region was quantified after sequences were collapsed and filtered. Differential abundance was tested with a binomial (Fisher-equivalent) model and with a beta-binomial model adding time-dependent variance fitted from healthy donors. Clones with fewer than 5 combined templates were removed, and a clone was called differentially abundant if the clone's Benjamini-Hochberg FDR was below 0.01. Using the form v = (b*log(k)+a)^2, the beta-binomial variance was modeled as a function of the total template count across the two samples. The source is immuneACCESS, and TCRdb retained only in-frame sequences with V and J called. Part of the clones is not carried over; for the studies checked, unresolved V genes explain less than half of this, and the remainder is unexplained. V, J and clone size are taken as reported in that table, and D and trimming were inferred from the DNA itself. The sample has more than 90,000 clones on record, approximately 90% of them singletons. About 17% of the sample rests with the top ten.

The TCR sequence derives from a person aged 18 to 69 in good health. The sequence joins TRBV11-2 to TRBJ1-2, and 8 bases in between align with TRBD1. The specimen was blood. At the DNA level, the sequence is TGTGCCAGCAGCTTAGCCCCGACAGGGGACTATGGCTACACCTTC. Its product reads: CASSLAPTGDYGYTF.